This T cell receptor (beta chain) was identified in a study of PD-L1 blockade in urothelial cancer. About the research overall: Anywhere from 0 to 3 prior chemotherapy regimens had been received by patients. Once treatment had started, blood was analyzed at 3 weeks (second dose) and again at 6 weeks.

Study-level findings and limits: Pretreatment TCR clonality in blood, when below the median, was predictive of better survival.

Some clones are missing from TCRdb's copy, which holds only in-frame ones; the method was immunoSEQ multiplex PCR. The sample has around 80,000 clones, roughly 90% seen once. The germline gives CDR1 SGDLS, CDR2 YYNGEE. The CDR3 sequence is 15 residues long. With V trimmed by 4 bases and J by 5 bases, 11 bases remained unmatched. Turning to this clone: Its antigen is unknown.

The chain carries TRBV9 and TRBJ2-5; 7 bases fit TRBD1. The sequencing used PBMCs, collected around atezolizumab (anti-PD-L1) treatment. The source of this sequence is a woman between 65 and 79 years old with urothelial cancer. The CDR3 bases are TGTGCCAGCAGCCCGGGACAGAGGATCGTTGAGACCCAGTACTTC. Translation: CASSPGQRIVETQYF.